This T cell receptor (beta chain) came from a study of response to subunit inactivated influenza vaccine (dated by TCRdb to the late 2010s). Looking at the study overall: Deep quantitative profiling of the T cell receptor repertoire was used in the study to follow responses to a trivalent subunit inactivated influenza vaccine.

Library construction relied on RT-PCR. The reads were generated on an Illumina HiSeq 2500. TCRdb reanalyzed the raw reads on its own, using fastp at Q25 for trimming and MiXCR for clone calling, and kept in-frame beta chains. Each record represents a unique CDR3 protein, reported with the most common genes and DNA among its rows. Across this sample there are approximately 530,000 distinct CDR3 sequences, with approximately 7.2% seen only once. 10% to 15% of the sample is held by the ten biggest clonotypes. A word on this clonotype: Its target antigen remains unknown. Per-base qualities were not stored, and no clone one base away is much larger.

Including the terminal cysteine and phenylalanine, the CDR3 comprises 18 residues. Only the CDR3 DNA is retained, 54 bases long and in frame from the first base. V and J are truncated by 2 bases and 2 bases respectively, leaving an intervening sequence of 21 bases. The full study reports these points: The authors proposed that each seasonal influenza vaccination may bring in only a limited number of new T cells.

This clonotype originated in a man in his fifties or sixties who received an inactivated influenza vaccine. Donor details come from another sample of the same person, matched by shared clones. Specimen: PBMCs from blood, collected around 25 months after vaccination. The chain is assembled from TRBV12-3 or TRBV12-4 and TRBJ1-1, with a tentative D gene TRBD1 over 5 matching bases. The CDR3 region reads CASSLRFRGVSANTEAFF. The sequenced DNA is TGTGCCAGCAGTTTAAGGTTTCGGGGCGTCTCCGCTAACACTGAAGCTTTCTTT.